This entry concerns a single T cell receptor (beta chain). At one of its ends the junction is not consistent with the germline gene, which may arise from a read error. The sample is drawn from a study of blood T cell repertoires in COVID-19. On the study more broadly: Nucleic acid was either cDNA or gDNA, and it came from T cells, B-cell-depleted T cells, or PBMCs.

This CDR3 is built from 15 residues. Germline assignment: CDR1 SSHAT and CDR2 FNYEAQ (reference sequence). As originally analysed: Researchers report that nucleated cell counts were estimated from reference gene primer amplification. Some clones are missing from TCRdb's copy, which holds only in-frame ones; the method was immunoSEQ multiplex PCR. D and trimming come from the DNA, and the V and J calls and clone size come from that table. This table holds tens of thousands of clones, around 86% found once. The rearrangement links TRBV7-7 to TRBJ1-1; TRBD1 agrees at 8 bases. The clonotype originates from a man aged 50 or older with active COVID-19. Sequenced sample: peripheral blood. The CDR3 nucleotides are TGTGCTAGCAGCTCCCGGGACAGGTACAACACTGAAGCTTTCTTT. Protein product: CASSSRDRYNTEAFF.